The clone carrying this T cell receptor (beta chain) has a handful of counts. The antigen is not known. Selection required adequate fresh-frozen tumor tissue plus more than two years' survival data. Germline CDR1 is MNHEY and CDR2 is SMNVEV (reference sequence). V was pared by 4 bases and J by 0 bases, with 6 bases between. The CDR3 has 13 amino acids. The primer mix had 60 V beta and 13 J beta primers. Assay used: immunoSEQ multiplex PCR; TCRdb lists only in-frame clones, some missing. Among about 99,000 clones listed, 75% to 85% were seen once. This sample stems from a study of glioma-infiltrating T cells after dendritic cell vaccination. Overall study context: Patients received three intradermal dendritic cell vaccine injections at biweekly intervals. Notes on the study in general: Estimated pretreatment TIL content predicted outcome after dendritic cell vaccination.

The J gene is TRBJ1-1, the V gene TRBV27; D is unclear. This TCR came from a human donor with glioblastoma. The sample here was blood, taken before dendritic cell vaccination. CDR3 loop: CASSYSVNTEAFF. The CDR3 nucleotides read TGTGCCAGCAGTTATAGCGTGAACACTGAAGCTTTCTTT.